The present T cell receptor (beta chain) was sequenced within a study of cytomegalovirus exposure and HLA in healthy donors. In the study overall: Among about 190 million T cells, an earlier analysis found approximately 110 million unique TCR beta sequences. A preliminary data release comprised roughly 85 million unique TCRs obtained from HLA-typed donors.

With 60 Vbeta and 13 Jbeta primers, the PCR was carried out. Profiling relied on immunoSEQ multiplex PCR, and the TCRdb table lists in-frame clones only, not all of them. The table lists 250,000 or so clones, roughly four fifths of them singletons. Points on this clone: Its antigen is still unknown.

Study results and limitations: The authors considered a cluster of highly shared sequence variants likely to be a sequencing artifact. A previous analysis found most TCR beta V segments productive roughly 87% or roughly 30% of the time.

The CDR3 contains 13 residues. Germline loops: CDR1 MDHEN, CDR2 SYDVKM. The V gene end was trimmed by 3 bases and the J gene end by 4 bases; junction bases not matched to a gene: 2. The source is a woman aged 55-75 years in good health and CMV-seropositive. This chain joins TRBV28 and TRBJ1-2; 7 bases agree with TRBD1. Sequencing used PBMCs. CDR3 nucleotide sequence: TGTGCCAGCAGTTTGGACAGGCCCTATGGCTACACCTTC. It yields the protein CASSLDRPYGYTF.